The 26 T cell receptor beta chains reported below all come from one sample, sequenced in a study of T cells in Graves' hyperthyroidism and ophthalmopathy. What was amplified from RNA transcripts were TCR beta CDR3 regions. In the first-round RT-PCR of the TCR CDR3, the HTBI primer set was used. TCRdb passed the multiplex PCR reads through MiXCR, listing each CDR3 protein once. The sample carries a few hundred thousand distinct CDR3 sequences, roughly 15% recorded once. The sample consisted of blood. The source of these receptors is a woman between 40 and 50 years old with Graves' ophthalmopathy.

V and J are TRBV30 and TRBJ1-2, with a possible D match to TRBD1 (6 bases). Trimming removed 4 bases from V and 8 bases from J, with 17 bases in between. Per germline, CDR1 GTSNPN and CDR2 SVGIG (reference sequence). This CDR3 contains 13 residues. CDR3: CAWMGRGADGYTF. The CDR3 coding sequence is TGTGCCTGGATGGGGAGGGGGGCAGACGGCTACACCTTC.

The table lists this clonotype with many counts. The chain uses TRBV13 and TRBJ1-2; 7 bases fit TRBD1. Germline lookup yields CDR1 PRHDT and CDR2 FYEKMQ (reference sequence). The CDR3 covers 14 residues. The V and J ends lost 5 bases and 0 bases, in that order; junction bases with no gene match: 3. CDR3 region: CASSGGTANYGYTF. Here the CDR3 DNA reads TGTGCCAGCAGCGGTGGGACAGCTAACTATGGCTACACCTTC.

This clonotype occurred a few times. This CDR3 is CASSDSTLAGRYNEQFF. Written as DNA, the CDR3 is TGTGCCAGCAGCGATAGTACTCTAGCGGGACGATACAATGAGCAGTTCTTC. The genes are TRBV6-1 and TRBJ2-1; 9 nucleotides match TRBD2. With V trimmed by 6 bases and J by 4 bases, 13 bases remained unmatched. Germline values: CDR1 MNHNS, CDR2 SASEGT. The CDR3 has 17 residues.

This clonotype was seen repeatedly, ten times or more. This chain uses TRBV2 with TRBJ1-1; D is perhaps TRBD1 (5 bases). Trimming shortened V by 8 bases and J by 0 bases, and 19 bases separated the two germline ends. CDR1 and CDR2 (germline): SNHLY, FYNNEI. This CDR3 contains 16 residues. CDR3 DNA: TGTGCCAGCTTGGGCAGGTTAGGGGTAATGAACACTGAAGCTTTCTTT. Its translation is CASLGRLGVMNTEAFF.

Only a few counts were recorded for this clonotype. The CDR3 protein is CASSEADIYQPQHF. The CDR3 region has the DNA TGTGCCAGCAGTGAAGCTGACATCTATCAGCCCCAGCATTTT. The J gene is TRBJ1-5, the V gene TRBV6-1; no clear D gene. The CDR3 length is 14 residues. Per germline, CDR1 MNHNS and CDR2 SASEGT. V lost 0 bases and J 5 bases, leaving 8 bases between the germline ends.

This clonotype was picked up a small number of times. The J gene is TRBJ2-3, the V gene TRBV5-6, with D unresolved. V dropped 4 bases and J dropped 4 bases, with 10 bases sitting between them. CDR1 is SGHDT, CDR2 YYEEEE, per germline. The CDR3 contains 13 residues. The CDR3: CASSTDVSDTQYF. CDR3 bases: TGTGCCAGCAGCACGGACGTCTCAGATACGCAGTATTTT.

This clonotype was seen a handful of times. This chain uses TRBV18 with TRBJ2-2; D might be TRBD2 (5 bases). Per the germline V gene, CDR1 is KGHSH and CDR2 is LQKENI. V was shortened by 4 bases and J by 7 bases, with 13 bases between the two germline ends. The CDR3 is made up of 14 amino acids. The CDR3 region has the DNA TGTGCCAGCTCACAAACTAGTCACAGCGGGGAGCTGTTTTTT. Translating gives CASSQTSHSGELFF.

This chain uses TRBV28 with TRBJ2-7; no clear D. The V end lost 4 bases, the J end lost 1 base, and 11 bases lay between the germline ends. Germline V gene lookup returns CDR1 MDHEN and CDR2 SYDVKM. CDR3 length: 14 amino acids. The DNA for the CDR3 is TGTGCCAGCAGTTCGGGCACCTTTTCCTACGAGCAGTACTTC. Encoded protein: CASSSGTFSYEQYF.

The table lists this clonotype with many counts. The V and J genes are TRBV12-3 or TRBV12-4 and TRBJ2-2; 9 bases align to TRBD2. The length of the CDR3 is 19 residues. Germline trimming cut 6 bases from V and 7 bases from J; bases unmatched to any gene: 21. CDR3 loop: CASSHRGAQPGLALGELFF. The CDR3 DNA reads TGTGCCAGCAGCCACCGGGGGGCCCAACCGGGACTAGCCCTCGGGGAGCTGTTTTTT.

Comments on this clonotype: The missing conserved phenylalanine or tryptophan at the end of this CDR3 makes a read error likely. The chain carries TRBV4-1 and TRBJ1-1; 7 bases line up with TRBD1. The J segment lost 1 base and the V segment lost 0 bases, leaving 5 bases of the junction unmatched. Germline CDR1 is MGHRA and CDR2 is YSYEKL. The CDR3 contains 16 residues. CDR3 amino acids: CASSQDRQGRNTEAFC. CDR3 bases: TGCGCCAGCAGCCAAGACCGACAGGGAAGGAACACTGAAGCTTTCTGT.

This clonotype has a handful of counts. This sequence joins TRBV6-1 and TRBJ1-6; maybe TRBD1 (5 bases). With 7 bases removed from V and 9 bases from J, the gap between germline ends came to 16 bases. The CDR3 is 14 residues long. Germline values: CDR1 MNHNS, CDR2 SASEGT. CDR3 DNA: TGTGCCAGCATGGAGCCCTCGGGACTTTCACCCCTCCACTTT. Amino acids: CASMEPSGLSPLHF.

This clonotype was seen a few times. This chain uses TRBV3-1 with TRBJ2-5, with TRBD2 matching 8 bases. In germline, CDR1 is LGHDT, CDR2 YNNKEL (reference sequence). CDR3 length: 15 amino acids. J gave up 4 bases and V 4 bases, and 8 bases lay outside the gene matches. The CDR3 DNA sequence: TGTGCCAGCAGCCGCCTCACCGGGACTAGAGAGACCCAGTACTTC. This translates into CASSRLTGTRETQYF.

The chain is built from TRBV20-1 and TRBJ1-4; D is perhaps TRBD1 (5 bases). CDR1 DFQATT and CDR2 SNEGSKA come from the germline V gene (reference sequence). The CDR3 spans 15 residues. V dropped 3 bases and J dropped 11 bases, with 22 bases sitting between them. The CDR3 loop reads CSASTLTKGLGKLFF. In DNA form, the CDR3 reads TGCAGTGCTAGTACGCTAACGAAGGGGCTTGGGAAACTGTTTTTT.

This clonotype was detected many times. This rearrangement joins TRBV2 to TRBJ2-3; D call uncertain. V shed 8 bases and J shed 8 bases, with 8 bases lying between them. This CDR3 is 10 amino acids long. CDR1 SNHLY and CDR2 FYNNEI come from the germline V gene. The CDR3, as DNA: TGTGCCAGCCGAATTGGTACGCAGTATTTT. Protein: CASRIGTQYF.

This clonotype was recorded a few times. The chain is built from TRBV12-3 or TRBV12-4 and TRBJ2-4, with D maybe TRBD2 (5 bases). There are 13 residues in the CDR3. Deletions cut 6 bases from V and 6 bases from J, with 12 bases between. The CDR3 bases are TGTGCCAGCAGCGCGGGCGAACTAAACATTCAGTACTTC. Amino acid sequence: CASSAGELNIQYF.

V gene TRBV9 combines with J gene TRBJ1-1; the match to TRBD1 covers 8 bases. Trimming took 3 bases from V and 6 from J; bases not matched to a gene: 10. CDR3 length: 15 amino acids. Per germline, CDR1 SGDLS and CDR2 YYNGEE. The CDR3 coding sequence is TGTGCCAGCAGCGCCATGACAGGGGAGACCGCTGAAGCTTTCTTT. Translation: CASSAMTGETAEAFF.

There are many counts of this clonotype. The chain combines TRBV7-9 with TRBJ2-7; 10 bases agree with TRBD1. The ends lost 5 bases at V and 4 bases at J; junction bases unmatched: 8. Per the germline V gene, CDR1 is SEHNR and CDR2 is FQNEAQ (reference sequence). The CDR3 has 15 amino acids. CDR3 DNA: TGTGCCAGCAGCCGCCCCGGGACAGGGGTATACGAGCAGTACTTC. This sequence encodes CASSRPGTGVYEQYF.

This clonotype was counted many times. This chain joins TRBV30 and TRBJ1-2; 8 bases align to TRBD1. This CDR3 contains 14 residues. Losses at the gene ends were 4 bases for V and 8 bases for J; bases not matched to a gene: 12. From germline, CDR1 is GTSNPN and CDR2 SVGIG (reference sequence). As DNA, the CDR3 is TGTGCCTGGACCACCCCAGGGGGCTTTTGGGGCTACACCTTC. Protein product: CAWTTPGGFWGYTF.

This clonotype has a count of ten or more. This chain uses TRBV6-1 with TRBJ1-2; 9 positions match TRBD1. This CDR3 comprises 14 residues. CDR1 is MNHNS and CDR2 is SASEGT in the germline V gene. Trimming took 6 bases from V and 4 from J; bases not matched to a gene: 6. CDR3 region: CASRPGQGIYGYTF. DNA for the CDR3: TGTGCCAGCAGACCGGGACAGGGAATCTATGGCTACACCTTC.

This clonotype showed up many times. The chain recombines TRBV5-1 with TRBJ2-3; 7 bases match TRBD1. From germline, CDR1 is SGHRS and CDR2 YFSETQ. Trimming took 0 bases from V and 4 from J; bases not matched to a gene: 5. The CDR3 runs to 15 residues. CDR3 in DNA: TGCGCCAGCAGCTTGGCTCTCACAGGGGCAGATACGCAGTATTTT. Its translation is CASSLALTGADTQYF.

In this sample, this clonotype turned up many times. At one end the junction does not follow the germline gene, possibly because of a read error. This sequence joins TRBV5-1 and TRBJ2-3; weak D call: TRBD2 (6 bases). CDR1 and CDR2 (germline): SGHRS, YFSETQ. This CDR3 region has 15 residues. The CDR3 DNA reads as TGTGCCAGCAGCTTGGTCGGGGCGGGGACAGATACGCAGTATTTT. Protein product: CASSLVGAGTDTQYF.

The chain joins TRBV12-3 or TRBV12-4 to TRBJ1-2; D possibly corresponds to TRBD1 (6 bases). The CDR3 totals 13 residues. The V and J ends lost 5 bases and 8 bases respectively, with 15 bases between them. This CDR3 is CASSTNREAGYTF. CDR3 sequence (DNA): TGTGCCAGCAGTACTAACAGGGAAGCGGGCTACACCTTC.

This clonotype has ten or more counts. The V gene is TRBV6-1, the J gene TRBJ2-7; TRBD2 matches 12 bases. Losses at the gene ends were 5 bases for V and 0 bases for J; bases not matched to a gene: 11. The germline V gene encodes CDR1 MNHNS and CDR2 SASEGT. The CDR3 contains 18 residues. The CDR3 DNA follows: TGTGCCAGCAGTTACACCCGACTAGCGGGAGAGAGCTCCTACGAGCAGTACTTC. Translated, it gives CASSYTRLAGESSYEQYF.

This clonotype was counted only a few times. The chain uses TRBV5-6 and TRBJ1-2; no firm D call. Germline CDR1 reads SGHDT; CDR2 reads YYEEEE. Trimming removed 0 bases from V and 8 bases from J, with 5 bases in between. This CDR3 is 11 amino acids long. Written as DNA, the CDR3 is TGTGCCAGCAGCTTGGAGGGCGGCTACACCTTC. Its translation: CASSLEGGYTF.

This clonotype was seen repeatedly, ten times or more. The rearrangement uses TRBV20-1 and TRBJ2-3; TRBD2 matches at 9 bases. From germline, CDR1 is DFQATT and CDR2 SNEGSKA (reference sequence). J was trimmed by 5 bases and V by 1 base; bases with no gene match: 10. There are 16 residues in the CDR3. The DNA for the CDR3 is TGCAGTGCTAGAGGTGTTAGCGGGAGTCGGGTAGATACGCAGTATTTT. This sequence encodes CSARGVSGSRVDTQYF.

The chain has TRBV6-5 and TRBJ1-2; D gene unclear. From germline, CDR1 is MNHEY and CDR2 SVGAGI. Trimming shortened V by 0 bases and J by 8 bases, and 13 bases separated the two germline ends. The CDR3 consists of 14 residues. The CDR3 sequence: CASSYSRPPVGYTF. DNA for the CDR3: TGTGCCAGCAGTTACTCGAGACCCCCAGTAGGCTACACCTTC.